This TCR beta chain was recovered during a study of blood T cell repertoires in COVID-19. The Seattle patients, enrolled during active infection, were followed longitudinally. This table comes from immunoSEQ multiplex PCR, and its TCRdb copy is limited to in-frame clones, with some not included. This table has about 360,000 clones, 86% appearing once. Sequenced sample: peripheral blood. This sequence originates from a woman aged 60 to 75 with COVID-19, enrolled during active disease.

The CDR3 spells CASSLTGQMYQETQYF. In nucleotides, the CDR3 is TGTGCCAGCAGCCTTACGGGACAGATGTACCAAGAGACCCAGTACTTC. V usage is TRBV28 and J usage is TRBJ2-5; 7 bases agree with TRBD1. V shed 6 bases, J shed 0 bases, and the junction held 10 bases outside the gene matches. CDR1 MDHEN and CDR2 SYDVKM come from the germline V gene. This CDR3 region has 16 residues.